The sequence of this T cell receptor beta chain was determined in a study of synovial regulatory T cells in juvenile arthritis. Study results and caveats: CDR3 overlap with synovial Tregs was higher for iaTregs than other blood Tregs.

Worth noting for this clone: What it recognizes is unknown.

The CDR3 is 15 amino acids. The DNA sequence is not available. CDR1 is LGHNT, CDR2 FRNRAP, per germline. Assay used: immunoSEQ multiplex PCR; TCRdb lists only in-frame clones, some missing. The listing contains over 9,000 clones. The rearrangement uses TRBV12-5 and TRBJ2-5; without DNA, the TCRdb call of TRBD2 cannot be checked. This sequence originates from a donor younger than 30 with juvenile idiopathic arthritis. The sample consisted of Treg cells from blood. The subset denotes: remaining (HLA-DR-negative) circulating blood Treg cells. The CDR3 is CASGLDLWGEETQYF.